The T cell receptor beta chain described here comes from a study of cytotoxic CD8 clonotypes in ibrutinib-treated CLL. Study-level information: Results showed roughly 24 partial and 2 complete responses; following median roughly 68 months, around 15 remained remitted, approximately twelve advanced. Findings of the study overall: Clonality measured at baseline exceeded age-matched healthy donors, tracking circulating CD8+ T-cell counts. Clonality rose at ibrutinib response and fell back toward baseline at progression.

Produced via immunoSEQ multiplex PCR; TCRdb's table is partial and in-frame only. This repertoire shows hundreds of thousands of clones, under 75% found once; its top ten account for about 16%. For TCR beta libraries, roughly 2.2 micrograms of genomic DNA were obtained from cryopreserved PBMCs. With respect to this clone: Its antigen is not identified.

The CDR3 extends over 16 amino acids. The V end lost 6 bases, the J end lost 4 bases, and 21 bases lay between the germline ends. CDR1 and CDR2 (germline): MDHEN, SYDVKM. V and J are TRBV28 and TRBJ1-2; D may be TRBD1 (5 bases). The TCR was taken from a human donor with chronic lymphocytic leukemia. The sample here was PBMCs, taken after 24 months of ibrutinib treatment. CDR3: CASSPPPGREGYGYTF. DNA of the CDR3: TGTGCCAGCAGCCCTCCCCCTGGCAGGGAGGGCTATGGCTACACCTTC.